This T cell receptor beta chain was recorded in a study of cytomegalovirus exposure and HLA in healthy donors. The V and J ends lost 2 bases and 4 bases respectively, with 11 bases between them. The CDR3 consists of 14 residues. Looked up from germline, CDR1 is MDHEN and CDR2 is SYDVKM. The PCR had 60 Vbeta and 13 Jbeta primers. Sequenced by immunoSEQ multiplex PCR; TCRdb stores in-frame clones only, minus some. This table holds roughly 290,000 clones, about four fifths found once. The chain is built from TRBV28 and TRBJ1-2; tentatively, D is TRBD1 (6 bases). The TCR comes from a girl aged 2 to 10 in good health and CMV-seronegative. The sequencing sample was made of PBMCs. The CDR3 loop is CASSLQGFVYGYTF. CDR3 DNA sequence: TGTGCCAGCAGTTTACAGGGGTTCGTCTATGGCTACACCTTC.